These 22 T cell receptor beta chains originate from one sample sequenced in a study of cytomegalovirus exposure and HLA in healthy donors. 13 Jbeta primers and 60 Vbeta primers were used for the PCR. Clones were read by immunoSEQ multiplex PCR, and TCRdb kept only the in-frame ones, dropping some. The sample lists over 85,000 clones, 60% to 80% occurring once. Sequencing input: PBMCs. The receptors were sampled from a male donor in good health and CMV-seropositive.

In DNA, the CDR3 is TGTGCCAGCAGATCCTTAGTGCGGGAGATTTGGAGCTCCTACAATGAGCAGTTCTTC. Amino acid sequence: CASRSLVREIWSSYNEQFF. This chain links TRBV2 with TRBJ2-1, with 7 bases fitting TRBD2. Germline V CDR1 and CDR2: SNHLY, FYNNEI. V lost 6 bases, J lost 0 bases, and 17 bases stayed unmatched. The CDR3 totals 19 residues.

Of note for this clone: Different DNA sequences within this sample yield the same CDR3. CDR3 bases: TGTGCCAGCAGTGTACTATCCGGGACAGGGAGGCTAGGTGGCTACACCTTC. Protein: CASSVLSGTGRLGGYTF. The chain has TRBV28 and TRBJ1-2; 9 nucleotides agree with TRBD1. This CDR3 region has 17 residues. V lost 5 bases and J lost 7; bases outside the gene matches: 17. CDR1 is MDHEN and CDR2 is SYDVKM in the germline V gene.

The gene calls are TRBV6-1 and TRBJ2-3; 8 nucleotides agree with TRBD2. Germline CDR1 reads MNHNS; CDR2 reads SASEGT. The CDR3 runs to 15 residues. The J segment lost 0 bases and the V segment lost 4 bases, leaving 3 bases of the junction unmatched. Here the CDR3 reads CASSGSGVSTDTQYF. The CDR3 bases are TGTGCCAGCAGTGGTAGCGGGGTGAGCACAGATACGCAGTATTTT.

In this sample, this clone turned up once. The chain couples TRBV29-1 to TRBJ2-1, with TRBD2 matching 14 bases. J was trimmed by 7 bases and V by 6 bases; bases with no gene match: 5. Germline V gene lookup returns CDR1 SQVTM and CDR2 ANQGSEA. The CDR3 length is 14 residues. CDR3 amino acids: CSVGTSGSSNEQFF. CDR3 bases: TGCAGCGTCGGGACTAGCGGGAGTTCAAATGAGCAGTTCTTC.

In this sample, this clone turned up a few times. The chain has TRBV27 and TRBJ2-5; D is perhaps TRBD1 (5 bases). The CDR3 has 15 residues. Germline values: CDR1 MNHEY, CDR2 SMNVEV (reference sequence). V dropped 5 bases and J dropped 1 base, with 14 bases sitting between them. The CDR3 DNA reads TGTGCCAGCAGTCCTCAGGGTTACCCCCAAGAGACCCAGTACTTC. It translates to CASSPQGYPQETQYF.

The rearrangement uses TRBV7-8 and TRBJ2-7; a possible D gene is TRBD1 (6 bases). The CDR3 covers 15 residues. V shed 1 base and J shed 3 bases, with 13 bases lying between them. CDR1 is SGHVS, CDR2 FQNEAQ, per germline. The CDR3 protein is CASSLESGVFYEQYF. The CDR3 coding sequence is TGTGCCAGCAGCTTAGAGTCAGGGGTGTTCTACGAGCAGTACTTC.

V gene TRBV15 combines with J gene TRBJ1-4; D remains ambiguous. In germline, CDR1 is LNHNV, CDR2 YYDKDF (reference sequence). Trimming removed 0 bases at V and 4 bases at J, with 9 bases between. This CDR3 is 15 amino acids long. In DNA form, the CDR3 reads TGTGCCACCAGCAGAGAGGGCAGCTTTAATGAAAAACTGTTTTTT. Translating gives CATSREGSFNEKLFF.

This chain uses TRBV28 with TRBJ2-1; TRBD2 agrees at 10 bases. The junction had 6 bases not matched to a gene; V was cut back by 6 bases and J by 4 bases. Germline CDR1 and CDR2: MDHEN and SYDVKM. The CDR3 spans 15 residues. CDR3 region: CASRTGTSVYNEQFF. In DNA, the CDR3 is TGTGCCAGCAGAACTGGGACTAGCGTTTACAATGAGCAGTTCTTC.

CDR3 sequence (DNA): TGTGCCAGCAGCTTATCGGCGGGGCAGAACAATCAGCCCCAGCATTTT. Its translation is CASSLSAGQNNQPQHF. The rearrangement links TRBV7-8 to TRBJ1-5; possible D gene TRBD1, 5 bases. There are 16 residues in the CDR3. The V end was cut by 2 bases, the J end by 3 bases, with 14 bases between. The germline V gene has CDR1 SGHVS and CDR2 FQNEAQ.

V usage is TRBV30 and J usage is TRBJ2-7; the match to TRBD2 covers 13 bases. Trimming removed 3 bases from V and 2 bases from J; junction bases left unmatched: 7. Germline V gene data show CDR1 as GTSNPN and CDR2 as SVGIG (reference sequence). The CDR3 has 16 amino acids. The DNA for the CDR3 is TGTGCCTGGAGGCCCCGGACTAGCGGGAGCGCCTACGAGCAGTACTTC. It translates to CAWRPRTSGSAYEQYF.

The chain links TRBV5-1 to TRBJ2-3; 11 nucleotides match TRBD2. CDR1 is SGHRS and CDR2 is YFSETQ in the germline V gene. This CDR3 spans 16 amino acids. V was pared by 4 bases and J by 2 bases, with 6 bases of the junction left unmatched. CDR3 nucleotides: TGCGCCAGCAGCGAGGGACTAGCGGTCTCCACAGATACGCAGTATTTT. Its protein is CASSEGLAVSTDTQYF.

The chain couples TRBV28 to TRBJ2-3; weak D call: TRBD2 (6 bases). The CDR3 covers 16 residues. Germline CDR1 is MDHEN and CDR2 is SYDVKM. V lost 1 base and J lost 0, with 11 bases in between. The CDR3 sequence is CASSLYTSPSTDTQYF. DNA for the CDR3: TGTGCCAGCAGTTTATATACTAGCCCGAGCACAGATACGCAGTATTTT.

V is TRBV18 and J is TRBJ2-1; 8 bases fit TRBD2. The V gene's germline CDR1 is KGHSH and CDR2 LQKENI. J was trimmed by 3 bases and V by 3 bases; bases with no gene match: 10. CDR3 length: 17 residues. CDR3 residues: CASSPLGGSGDYNEQFF. Here the CDR3 DNA reads TGTGCCAGCTCACCCCTCGGTGGTAGCGGGGACTACAATGAGCAGTTCTTC.

V and J are TRBV19 and TRBJ2-3, with D unclear. V was pared by 3 bases and J by 5 bases, with 15 bases between. This CDR3 spans 15 amino acids. Germline loops: CDR1 LNHDA, CDR2 SQIVND (reference sequence). The DNA of the CDR3 is TGTGCCAGTAGTATCACCCAGCTTGGCGGAGATACGCAGTATTTT. Translating it yields CASSITQLGGDTQYF.

V usage is TRBV29-1 and J usage is TRBJ2-3; no clear D. The tail of the sequence fits TRBJ1-5 better, so the J call may be wrong. The CDR3 is 11 amino acids. Germline V gene lookup returns CDR1 SQVTM and CDR2 ANQGSEA. The CDR3 spells CSVAPGSQQHF. The CDR3 nucleotides read TGCAGCGTTGCTCCGGGATCCCAGCAGCATTTT.

This clone has just one count. The V gene is TRBV28, the J gene TRBJ2-3; maybe TRBD2 (6 bases). This CDR3 is built from 16 residues. Germline CDR1 and CDR2: MDHEN and SYDVKM. V was trimmed by 3 bases and J by 4 bases, leaving 17 bases between them. The CDR3 sequence: CASSFLARDRPDTQYF. The CDR3, as DNA: TGTGCCAGCAGTTTCCTAGCGCGGGATAGACCAGATACGCAGTATTTT.

The rearrangement links TRBV30 to TRBJ1-1; no clear D gene. The V end lost 0 bases, the J end lost 4 bases, and 9 bases lay between the germline ends. This CDR3 comprises 13 residues. Germline lookup yields CDR1 GTSNPN and CDR2 SVGIG (reference sequence). CDR3 sequence (DNA): TGTGCCTGGAGTGTCGAGCGACGCACTGAAGCTTTCTTT. Translated: CAWSVERRTEAFF. The whole variable domain, remainder taken from reference TRBV30 and TRBJ1-1, is SQTIHQWPATLVQPVGSPLSLECTVEGTSNPNLYWYRQAAGRGLQLLFYSVGIGQISSEVPQNLSASRPQDRQFILSSKKLLLSDSGFYLCAWSVERRTEAFFGQGTRLTVV.

This clone was seen a single time. The chain joins TRBV28 to TRBJ2-2, with D unclear. The CDR3 contains 12 residues. Trimming removed 7 bases at V and 6 bases at J, with 9 bases between. Germline values: CDR1 MDHEN, CDR2 SYDVKM. The DNA of the CDR3 is TGTGCCAGCACCCGCCCGGCCGGGGAGCTGTTTTTT. Amino acid sequence: CASTRPAGELFF. Full variable domain (rest looked up from reference TRBV28 and TRBJ2-2): DVKVTQSSRYLVKRTGEKVFLECVQDMDHENMFWYRQDPGLGLRLIYFSYDVKMKEKGDIPEGYSVSREKKERFSLILESASTNQTSMYLCASTRPAGELFFGEGSRLTVL.

In its sample, this clone was seen a few times. This rearrangement joins TRBV5-8 to TRBJ2-2; D is undetermined. V dropped 0 bases and J dropped 6 bases, with 6 bases sitting between them. From germline, CDR1 is SGHTS and CDR2 YDEGEE. The CDR3 runs 13 residues. In DNA form, the CDR3 reads TGTGCCAGCAGCTTGGTAACTCCCGGGGAGCTGTTTTTT. Encoded protein: CASSLVTPGELFF.

This chain links TRBV5-1 with TRBJ2-7, with 12 bases matching TRBD2. After removal of 0 bases from V and 4 bases from J, the junction contained 8 bases not matched to a gene. CDR1 is SGHRS and CDR2 is YFSETQ in the germline V gene. This CDR3 spans 17 amino acids. In nucleotides, the CDR3 is TGCGCCAGCAGCTTGGTGGCTAGCGGGAGGGTGAGGTACGAGCAGTACTTC. The encoded protein is CASSLVASGRVRYEQYF.

The genes are TRBV5-1 and TRBJ2-7; 10 nucleotides align to TRBD2. The ends lost 8 bases at V and 4 bases at J; junction bases unmatched: 6. The V gene's germline CDR1 is SGHRS and CDR2 YFSETQ. This CDR3 has 13 amino acids. CDR3 DNA: TGCGCCAGGTTAGCTAGCGGGAGTTACGAGCAGTACTTC. As protein: CARLASGSYEQYF.

The chain recombines TRBV29-1 with TRBJ1-1; tentatively, D is TRBD1 (6 bases). V lost 2 bases and J 1 base, leaving 8 bases between the germline ends. This CDR3 region has 13 residues. Germline values: CDR1 SQVTM, CDR2 ANQGSEA. CDR3 bases: TGCAGCGTTGAAAGGACAGAGAACACTGAAGCTTTCTTT. This codes for CSVERTENTEAFF.